This paragraph covers one T cell receptor beta chain sequence. The antigen it binds to is not known. No per-base quality is available; no much larger clone lies one base away. These data come from a study of shared clonotypes between healthy human individuals (dated by TCRdb to 2018 to 2020). At the level of the whole study: Three men and a couple of women, aged 18 to 49 years, made up the cohort. For each donor, CD4 naive and CD4 memory were each given three plates, CD8 naive was given two plates, and CD8 memory was given one plate. Blood TCR repertoires of five healthy adults were deeply sequenced to estimate repertoire size and the extent of clonotype sharing between individuals. To increase sequencing depth and limit assay-specific biases, different laboratories used diverse techniques to prepare libraries and sequence TCR repertoires. Leukapheresis yielded between about 0.85 and 9 billion PBMCs per donor.

CD8 naive samples consisted of CD45RO-negative cells that were positively selected for CCR7, yielding a CD45RA+CCR7+ population without TemRA cells. Donors were healthy HIV-negative adults with no recently reported acute infections or vaccinations. Every donor was a Caucasian adult residing in Nashville, Tennessee, USA. Blood was obtained by leukapheresis, after which PBMCs were separated by Ficoll-Histopaque density gradient centrifugation and cryopreserved in liquid nitrogen vapor phase. Analytical flow cytometry was used to check the purity and quantity of each magnetically sorted T cell population. Genomic DNA was isolated from each sorted fraction and quantified by UV absorbance on a Nanodrop 2000c. TCR CDR3 regions were amplified from genomic DNA by multiplex PCR using the deep immunoSEQ assay. Genomic DNA extracted from each cell subset was distributed evenly over all wells of several immunoSEQ 96-well plates, and each plate served as one replicate. For sorted subsets, approximately 210 ng genomic DNA, equal to 30,000 or so T cell genomes, was loaded into each replicate PCR. The purified libraries were quantified using a Qubit 3.0 fluorometer, sized with a Bioanalyzer 2100, and then quantified again using the KAPA Library Quantification kit. Each immunoSEQ 96-well plate was sequenced on its own single-read 150-cycle Illumina NextSeq 550 flow cell. Turning to the authors' computational methods: The immunoSEQ output contained only junctional sequences without quality scores, so filtering could not match that applied to full-length reads. To assign V/J genes and CDR3, sequences were annotated using PyIR, a Python wrapper for IgBLAST v1.9, with IMGT germline references. Reads were removed for weak V/J assignments (E-value above 1e-6), missing CDR3, stop codons, out-of-frame junctions, or ambiguous translated residues. V3J clonotypes were defined by identical inferred V gene, J gene, and CDR3 amino acid sequence. Percentage overlap between repertoires was calculated by dividing the number of shared unique clonotypes by the size of the smaller repertoire. Repertoire richness was assessed with RTK rarefaction, the Chao1 estimator, and Recon v2.1 estimates of unobserved clonotypes. Generation probabilities for all TCRbeta clonotypes obtained by the gDNA method from a handful of donors were computed using OLGA. TCRdb took over this immuneACCESS table, retaining in-frame rearrangements with V and J assigned. Such tables are incomplete; in checked studies, under half of the missing clones stem from an unresolved V gene, and the remainder is unexplained. V and J calls and clone size come straight from that table; D and trimming were deduced from the DNA. This sample has fewer than 700,000 clones in its table, and roughly 96% of those were observed once. The top ten clones comprise about 0.11% of the sample.

The trim is 5 bases for V and 5 bases for J, with a gap of 16 bases between the germline ends. Inclusive of the bounding cysteine and phenylalanine, the CDR3 is 14 residues long. Of the read, only the CDR3 DNA is kept; its 42 bases are in frame from base 1. In the germline V gene (reference sequence), CDR1 corresponds to MNHEY and CDR2 to SMNVEV. Summary of the overall study and its limitations: Compared with non-shared clonotypes, clonotypes shared by all four sorted-subset donors had higher generation probabilities. Larger estimated clonotype richness was generally found for naive subsets than for memory subsets. The small number of donors limited the genetic and exposure-history diversity represented. Sharing across several donors was observed for 4.5% to 6.5% of naive CD4, 3% to 3.5% of naive CD8, about 2.3% of memory CD4, and less than 0.45% of memory CD8 clonotypes. Only blood was sampled, and tissue TCR repertoires likely differ from those in blood. Rarefaction of sorted-subset datasets indicated incomplete sequencing despite the large sequencing depth. Pairwise subsampling indicated that sequencing depth was expected to affect the degree of clonotype sharing among donors.

The sequence links TRBV27 to TRBJ2-7; the D region possibly corresponds to TRBD1 (5 bases align). Sequenced: naive CD8+ T cells sorted from blood. In light of the paper, this sample's cell subset or site label describes: CD45RA+CCR7+. The TCR sequence derives from a woman aged 25-40 years in good health. The sequence in DNA is TGTGCCAGCAGTCGGCAGGGCAGGTTCGACGAGCAGTACTTC. Its protein product is CASSRQGRFDEQYF.